Presented here are 17 T cell receptor beta chains from one specimen sequenced in a study of naive and memory T cell subsets. Two oligonucleotides, mixed equimolar, formed the beta constant-region primer covering TRBC1 and TRBC2. Nested alpha and beta constant-region primers with the SP2 primer drove four PCR rounds on ligated cDNA. TCRdb processed the UMI-ligation and nested PCR reads anew with MiXCR; each CDR3 protein has one entry. The table lists around 110,000 distinct CDR3 sequences, around 35% of them singletons. The sequenced material came from central memory CD4+ T cells from blood. These receptors were collected from a human donor in good health.

The chain is built from TRBV27 and TRBJ1-2; D gene unclear. V lost 5 bases and J lost 2, with 21 bases in between. Germline assignment: CDR1 MNHEY and CDR2 SMNVEV (reference sequence). The CDR3 contains 17 residues. The CDR3 sequence: CASSTLISESQNYGYTF. The CDR3 DNA is TGTGCCAGCAGTACCCTCATTTCGGAGTCCCAAAACTATGGCTACACCTTC.

The chain recombines TRBV6-1 with TRBJ2-3; the D gene could be TRBD1 or TRBD2 (6 bases each). The length of the CDR3 is 15 residues. CDR1 is MNHNS, CDR2 SASEGT, per germline. Trimming removed 3 bases from V and 0 bases from J, with 10 bases in between. In DNA form, the CDR3 reads TGTGCCAGCAGTGAGGGGGCGGGGAGCACAGATACGCAGTATTTT. As protein: CASSEGAGSTDTQYF.

In its sample, this clonotype was seen a few times. The chain recombines TRBV3-1 with TRBJ2-1, with TRBD1 matching 9 bases. Germline-derived CDR1 and CDR2 are LGHDT and YNNKEL (reference sequence). The CDR3 consists of 16 residues. With 3 bases clipped from V and 9 bases from J, the junction kept 12 bases outside the gene matches. The CDR3 is CASSQVQGARMGEQFF. The CDR3 DNA is TGTGCCAGCAGCCAGGTACAGGGGGCGCGAATGGGTGAGCAGTTCTTC.

The genes are TRBV15 and TRBJ1-2; no reliable D call. V gave up 0 bases and J gave up 8 bases, with 13 bases separating them. The CDR3 has 14 residues. The germline V gene has CDR1 LNHNV and CDR2 YYDKDF (reference sequence). The CDR3 region is CATSRDHGSLGYTF. The CDR3 DNA is TGTGCCACCAGCAGAGATCACGGTTCTTTGGGCTACACCTTC.

In DNA, the CDR3 is TGTGCCAGCACCGAATACAGGAACTCCTACAATGAGCAGTTCTTC. Amino acids: CASTEYRNSYNEQFF. The V and J genes are TRBV6-2 or TRBV6-3 and TRBJ2-1; possibly TRBD1 for D (5 bases). Trimming took off 7 bases at V and 0 bases at J, with 13 bases between the two ends. The CDR3 is 15 residues long. In germline, CDR1 is MNHEY, CDR2 SVGEGT.

This chain uses TRBV4-3 with TRBJ2-7, with D possibly TRBD1 on 5 matching bases. The germline CDR1 and CDR2 sequences are LGHNA and YSLEER. There are 14 residues in the CDR3. Trimming cost V 1 base and J 4 bases, with 11 bases left between them. CDR3 bases: TGCGCCAGCAGCCAAGGTGCTGGGGCGTACGAGCAGTACTTC. Translating gives CASSQGAGAYEQYF.

This clonotype appeared a few times. The chain joins TRBV7-2 to TRBJ2-7; 7 bases match TRBD1. Per germline, CDR1 SGHTA and CDR2 FQGNSA. With V trimmed by 2 bases and J by 12 bases, 7 bases remained unmatched. The CDR3 extends over 12 amino acids. This chain's CDR3 is CASSLRIDRVYF. The CDR3 nucleotides are TGTGCCAGCAGCTTAAGGATCGACAGGGTGTACTTC.

This chain joins TRBV19 and TRBJ2-5; TRBD1 might be the D (6 bases). The CDR3 runs to 14 residues. The germline V gene encodes CDR1 LNHDA and CDR2 SQIVND (reference sequence). V lost 6 bases and J lost 1, with 12 bases in between. The CDR3 sequence is CASSTAGVQETQYF. Written as DNA, the CDR3 is TGTGCCAGTAGCACGGCAGGGGTCCAAGAGACCCAGTACTTC.

This chain uses TRBV28 with TRBJ2-7, with TRBD2 matching 11 bases. This CDR3 comprises 15 residues. V trimming: 6 bases; J trimming: 7 bases; junction bases outside the gene matches: 11. In germline, CDR1 is MDHEN, CDR2 SYDVKM. In DNA form, the CDR3 reads TGTGCCAGCAGGCGTAGACTAGCGGGAACAGGAGAGCAGTACTTC. Translating gives CASRRRLAGTGEQYF.

This clonotype was detected ten times or more. This chain links TRBV5-1 with TRBJ2-7; D is undetermined. Germline V lookup: CDR1 SGHRS, CDR2 YFSETQ. The germline V and J ends were trimmed by 0 bases and 5 bases, with 3 bases remaining between them. The CDR3 runs to 11 residues. CDR3 bases: TGCGCCAGCAGCTTGGACCACGAGCAGTACTTC. Translated: CASSLDHEQYF.

This clonotype was seen a handful of times. This rearrangement joins TRBV6-5 to TRBJ2-7, with 10 bases aligning to TRBD2. This CDR3 comprises 15 residues. V was clipped by 4 bases and J by 3 bases; unmatched bases: 6. Per germline, CDR1 MNHEY and CDR2 SVGAGI. In nucleotides, the CDR3 is TGTGCCAGCAGTTCGGTAGCGGGAGGCGACTACGAGCAGTACTTC. Its translation is CASSSVAGGDYEQYF.

The chain recombines TRBV3-1 with TRBJ2-1; 7 bases map to TRBD2. Germline CDR1 LGHDT, CDR2 YNNKEL (reference sequence). The J segment lost 9 bases and the V segment lost 4 bases, leaving 12 bases of the junction unmatched. CDR3 length: 15 amino acids. Here the CDR3 reads CASSPARTRSVEQFF. The CDR3 DNA follows: TGTGCCAGCAGCCCCGCCAGGACTAGGTCGGTTGAGCAGTTCTTC.

V and J are TRBV5-1 and TRBJ2-3; 7 bases agree with TRBD1. The trim removed 1 base at V and 1 base at J, leaving 3 bases unmatched. This CDR3 is built from 15 residues. In germline, CDR1 is SGHRS, CDR2 YFSETQ. The CDR3 sequence: CASSLFTGGTDTQYF. In DNA, the CDR3 is TGCGCCAGCAGCTTGTTCACAGGGGGCACAGATACGCAGTATTTT.

The sample holds a few counts of this clonotype. The chain has TRBV6-6 and TRBJ1-4, with a tentative D call TRBD1 (5 bases). The germline V and J ends were trimmed by 7 bases and 7 bases, with 19 bases remaining between them. The CDR3 consists of 15 residues. The germline V gene has CDR1 MNHNY and CDR2 SVGAGI (reference sequence). CDR3 coding DNA: TGTGCCAGCACCCAACTCAGGGCAACCCCTGAAAAACTGTTTTTT. Its translation is CASTQLRATPEKLFF.

Many counts were recorded for this clonotype. The chain couples TRBV27 to TRBJ2-3, with 8 bases aligning to TRBD1. This CDR3 has 16 amino acids. Trimming cost V 5 bases and J 2 bases; bases outside gene matches: 9. Germline V gene lookup returns CDR1 MNHEY and CDR2 SMNVEV (reference sequence). CDR3: CASSTRTGQNTDTQYF. The CDR3 region has the DNA TGTGCCAGCAGTACCCGGACAGGGCAAAACACAGATACGCAGTATTTT.

The V and J genes are TRBV29-1 and TRBJ2-5; D remains ambiguous. Deletions cut 1 base from V and 5 bases from J, with 11 bases between. CDR1 SQVTM and CDR2 ANQGSEA come from the germline V gene. CDR3 size: 13 residues. The CDR3, as DNA: TGCAGCGTTGAAGTGAACTCGTTCGAGACCCAGTACTTC. It encodes CSVEVNSFETQYF. Full variable domain (remainder filled in from reference TRBV29-1 and TRBJ2-5): SAVISQKPSRDICQRGTSLTIQCQVDSQVTMMFWYRQQPGQSLTLIATANQGSEATYESGFVIDKFPISRPNLTFSTLTVSNMSPEDSSIYLCSVEVNSFETQYFGPGTRLLVL.

This clonotype has ten or more counts. This rearrangement joins TRBV14 to TRBJ2-1, with 8 positions matching TRBD2. This CDR3 is built from 16 residues. Germline values: CDR1 SGHDN, CDR2 FVKESK. Trimming cost V 1 base and J 4 bases; bases outside gene matches: 6. This chain's CDR3 is CASSQVIAGPYNEQFF. The CDR3 bases are TGTGCCAGCAGCCAAGTGATAGCGGGACCGTACAATGAGCAGTTCTTC.